These 5 T cell receptor beta chains share one sample of origin, sequenced in a study of fetal regulatory T cell absence and autoimmunity. The protocol was immunoSEQ multiplex PCR, while the TCRdb copy is restricted to in-frame clones and leaves out a portion. The sample records just over 45,000 clones, roughly four fifths being singletons. The sample was cord blood. These receptor sequences come from a newborn boy with IPEX syndrome.

The rearrangement uses TRBV19 and TRBJ2-7; TRBD2 matches 10 bases. The V and J ends lost 1 base and 5 bases, in that order; junction bases with no gene match: 11. Per germline, CDR1 LNHDA and CDR2 SQIVND (reference sequence). The CDR3 consists of 17 residues. The CDR3, as DNA: TGTGCCAGTAGTATAGTCCTAGCGGGAGCTCTTACCCACGAGCAGTACTTC. Translating gives CASSIVLAGALTHEQYF.

This clone was counted only a few times. CDR3 DNA sequence: TGTGCCAGCAGCCCGGGAAGAGGCTCCTATAATTCACCCCTCCACTTT. It yields the protein CASSPGRGSYNSPLHF. The chain links TRBV9 to TRBJ1-6; no firm D call. Germline CDR1 SGDLS, CDR2 YYNGEE. The CDR3 runs 16 residues. V was shortened by 4 bases and J by 0 bases, with 11 bases between the two germline ends.

This chain joins TRBV5-1 and TRBJ1-3; D may be TRBD1 (5 bases). The germline gives CDR1 SGHRS, CDR2 YFSETQ. Trimming took off 0 bases at V and 4 bases at J, with 8 bases between the two ends. The CDR3 runs 14 residues. CDR3 region: CASSLAGRGNTIYF. The CDR3 nucleotides read TGCGCCAGCAGCTTGGCAGGGCGGGGAAACACCATATATTTT.

The DNA of the CDR3 is TGCGCCAGCAAAGCGGGGGCCTGGGATACGCAGTATTTT. It specifies CASKAGAWDTQYF. This chain joins TRBV10-1 and TRBJ2-3; 8 bases match TRBD2. The V gene end was trimmed by 7 bases and the J gene end by 6 bases; junction bases not matched to a gene: 6. Germline values: CDR1 WNHNN, CDR2 SYGVQD (reference sequence). The CDR3 is made up of 13 amino acids.

The chain combines TRBV19 with TRBJ2-1; unclear D gene. The V gene's germline CDR1 is LNHDA and CDR2 SQIVND (reference sequence). The CDR3 spans 16 residues. Trimming took 5 bases from V and 1 from J, leaving 15 bases between them. This chain's CDR3 is CASSPVHRTSYNEQFF. CDR3 DNA sequence: TGTGCCAGTAGTCCGGTGCATCGCACTTCCTACAATGAGCAGTTCTTC.